This T cell receptor beta chain is from a study of T cell responses to AZD1222 COVID-19 vaccine. Study findings and constraints: It should be noted that donors were predominantly white British and more often female, and clonal diversity was possibly underestimated.

The protocol was immunoSEQ multiplex PCR, while the TCRdb copy is restricted to in-frame clones and leaves out a portion. The data show approximately 150,000 clones, with roughly nine tenths seen just once and less than 3% held by the top ten. As to this clone: Its specificity is unknown.

CDR3 length: 17 amino acids. The source of this sequence is an adult in good health. The sample consisted of peripheral blood, taken on day 0 of AZD1222 vaccination. The rearrangement links TRBV21-1 to TRBJ1-5; TRBD1 is the table's D call, not checked against the DNA. TRBV21-1 is a recognized pseudogene. For the CDR3, the DNA is TGTGCCAGCAGCCAATCCTTTGGGACAGATAGCAATCAGCCCCAGCATTTT. Its protein product is CASSQSFGTDSNQPQHF.